These 4 T cell receptor beta chains were all obtained from the same sample, sequenced in a study of OX40 agonist ivuxolimab in advanced cancers. Repertoires were generated with immunoSEQ multiplex PCR, while TCRdb's copy carries only in-frame clones and drops some. The repertoire holds tens of thousands of clones, with 65% to 90% as singletons. The source was CD4+ or CD8+ T cells sorted from blood, collected in a trial of the OX40 agonist ivuxolimab. The receptors come from an adult with an advanced solid tumor such as melanoma, head and neck, liver or kidney cancer.

This clone has more than one count but fewer than ten. The chain recombines TRBV27 with TRBJ2-1, with 9 bases identical to TRBD2. V was clipped by 7 bases and J by 9 bases; unmatched bases: 10. CDR1 is MNHEY, CDR2 SMNVEV, per germline (reference sequence). This CDR3 has 14 amino acids. CDR3 loop: CASKEVAGVAEQFF. The CDR3 nucleotides are TGTGCCAGCAAAGAGGTAGCGGGAGTGGCTGAGCAGTTCTTC.

The V gene is TRBV5-4, the J gene TRBJ2-4; 10 bases match TRBD2. Germline CDR1 is SGHNT and CDR2 is YYREEE (reference sequence). The CDR3 is 19 residues long. Germline trimming cut 4 bases from V and 0 bases from J; bases unmatched to any gene: 13. The CDR3 sequence: CASSDRTSGALLAKNIQYF. The CDR3 nucleotides are TGTGCCAGCAGCGATCGGACTAGCGGAGCCCTGCTAGCCAAAAACATTCAGTACTTC. Using reference TRBV5-4 and TRBJ2-4 for the parts outside the CDR3, the full variable domain is ETGVTQSPTHLIKTRGQQVTLRCSSQSGHNTVSWYQQALGQGPQFIFQYYREEENGRGNFPPRFSGLQFPNYSSELNVNALELDDSALYLCASSDRTSGALLAKNIQYFGAGTRLSVL.

The J gene is TRBJ1-1, the V gene TRBV6-5; 7 nucleotides match TRBD1. V lost 5 bases to trimming and J lost 1 base; unmatched junction nucleotides: 4. In germline, CDR1 is MNHEY, CDR2 SVGAGI. The CDR3 loop spans 14 amino acids. CDR3 sequence reads: CASSRDRQNTEAFF. CDR3 DNA sequence: TGTGCCAGCAGTAGGGACAGACAGAACACTGAAGCTTTCTTT.

The CDR3 protein is CASSLAQLAGVDTQYF. The DNA of the CDR3 is TGTGCCAGCAGCTTAGCGCAGCTAGCGGGAGTGGATACGCAGTATTTT. The rearrangement uses TRBV7-2 and TRBJ2-3; TRBD2 matches 10 bases. Germline CDR1 reads SGHTA; CDR2 reads FQGNSA. The CDR3 loop spans 16 amino acids. The V and J ends lost 0 bases and 6 bases, in that order; junction bases with no gene match: 6.